The rows below give T cell receptor beta chains drawn from one sample of a study of lymphopenia after photon versus proton radiotherapy. Assay used: immunoSEQ multiplex PCR; TCRdb lists only in-frame clones, some missing. The data contain about 160,000 clones, roughly nine tenths of them singletons. The specimen comprised peripheral blood, sampled from a patient treated with photon-based radiotherapy. All receptors come from a man aged 45-60 years with gastric cancer. The CDR3 runs from the conserved cysteine through the conserved F or W. Each record gives: V gene, D gene, J gene, clone size, CDR3 protein, CDR3 DNA. A D gene is named only where the DNA matches it firmly. Not every row has a clone size; where given, it reads once, few, many or a size class.

>TRBV18|NA|TRBJ2-1|NA
CASSPDRKSYNEQFF
TGTGCCAGCTCACCCGACAGGAAATCCTACAATGAGCAGTTCTTC
>TRBV30|NA|TRBJ2-1|NA
CAWSVDSSYNEQFF
TGTGCCTGGAGTGTGGACAGCTCCTACAATGAGCAGTTCTTC
>TRBV10-2|TRBD2|TRBJ2-2|NA
CATLPVIAGDTGELFF
TGCGCCACCCTACCGGTTATAGCGGGAGACACCGGGGAGCTGTTTTTT
>TRBV1|NA|TRBJ2-7|NA
CTSSQSGLVSWDEQYF
TGCACCAGCAGCCAGAGTGGGCTAGTGAGTTGGGACGAGCAGTACTTC
>TRBV30|NA|TRBJ2-7|NA
CAWSVGGNSYEQYF
TGTGCCTGGAGTGTAGGAGGTAATTCCTACGAGCAGTACTTC
>TRBV20-1|NA|TRBJ2-1|NA
CSARKGNEQFF
TGCAGTGCTCGTAAGGGGAATGAGCAGTTCTTC
>TRBV5-8|TRBD1|TRBJ1-4|NA
CASSLGGTGENEKLFF
TGTGCCAGCAGCTTGGGAGGGACAGGGGAGAACGAAAAACTGTTTTTT
>TRBV5-1|NA|TRBJ2-3|few
CASSLGGPSTDTQYF
TGCGCCAGCAGCTTGGGCGGACCTAGCACAGATACGCAGTATTTT
>TRBV19|TRBD1|TRBJ1-2|NA
CASSIGGQGLRGYTF
TGTGCCAGTAGTATTGGCGGACAGGGGCTTCGTGGCTACACCTTC
>TRBV4-1|TRBD2|TRBJ2-1|few
CASSQDSGREFF
TGCGCCAGCAGCCAAGATTCCGGGAGGGAGTTCTTC
>TRBV7-7|NA|TRBJ2-5|NA
CASSLDGPHEETQYF
TGTGCCAGCAGCTTAGACGGCCCACACGAAGAGACCCAGTACTTC
>TRBV19|TRBD1|TRBJ1-1|once
CASTSDRDRVGPGTEAFF
TGTGCCAGTACCTCAGATAGGGACAGGGTGGGCCCCGGCACTGAAGCTTTCTTT
>TRBV6-5|NA|TRBJ1-4|NA
CASSRQGPRGELFF
TGTGCCAGCAGTAGGCAGGGGCCCCGGGGGGAACTGTTTTTT
>TRBV29-1|NA|TRBJ2-7|NA
CSVGLPTYEQYF
TGCAGCGTGGGGCTACCTACCTACGAGCAGTACTTC
>TRBV21-1|NA|TRBJ1-5|NA
CASSTTGTKGSQPQHF
TGTGCCAGCAGTACCACCGGGACGAAAGGGAGTCAGCCCCAGCATTTT
>TRBV5-1|TRBD1|TRBJ2-5|NA
CASSLGGTGGQETQYF
TGCGCCAGCAGCTTGGGAGGGACAGGGGGCCAAGAGACCCAGTACTTC
>TRBV7-9|TRBD1|TRBJ1-3|NA
CASSFTGAGNTIYF
TGTGCCAGCAGCTTTACAGGGGCCGGAAACACCATATATTTT
>TRBV28|NA|TRBJ1-1|NA
CASTLRDTEAFF
TGTGCCAGCACCCTTAGGGACACTGAAGCTTTCTTT
>TRBV19|TRBD1|TRBJ2-7|few
CASSTLTGGFSYEQYF
TGTGCCAGTAGTACCCTCACAGGGGGATTCTCCTACGAGCAGTACTTC
>TRBV21-1|NA|TRBJ2-7|NA
CASSKGPGQGDEQYF
TGTGCCAGCAGCAAAGGACCGGGACAGGGGGACGAGCAGTACTTC
>TRBV19|TRBD2|TRBJ2-1|NA
CASSIVRTSVTNEQFF
TGTGCCAGTAGTATAGTTCGGACTAGCGTGACCAATGAGCAGTTCTTC
>TRBV30|TRBD2|TRBJ2-5|NA
CAWRSGLAGETQYF
TGTGCCTGGAGGTCGGGTCTAGCGGGAGAGACCCAGTACTTC
>TRBV14|NA|TRBJ2-5|NA
CASSQRRGETQYF
TGTGCCAGCAGCCAACGAAGGGGGGAGACCCAGTACTTC
>TRBV5-6|NA|TRBJ1-2|NA
CASSEGRGYTF
TGTGCCAGCTCGGAGGGGCGAGGCTACACCTTC
>TRBV6-6|TRBD2|TRBJ2-1|few
CATVTSGRYNEQFF
TGTGCCACCGTCACTAGCGGGAGGTACAATGAGCAGTTCTTC
>TRBV6-5|TRBD2|TRBJ2-3|NA
CASSSSTSGITDTQYF
TGTGCCAGCAGTTCGAGCACTAGCGGGATAACAGATACGCAGTATTTT
>TRBV5-1|TRBD2|TRBJ2-7|NA
CASSLERELYEQYF
TGCGCCAGCAGCTTGGAGCGGGAGCTCTACGAGCAGTACTTC
>TRBV7-7|NA|TRBJ1-2|NA
CASSLAPRAKGYGYTF
TGTGCCAGCAGCTTAGCCCCCAGGGCAAAAGGCTATGGCTACACCTTC
>TRBV7-2|TRBD1|TRBJ1-2|NA
CASSRDQGARGYTF
TGTGCCAGCAGCCGTGACCAGGGGGCGCGGGGCTACACCTTC
>TRBV9|NA|TRBJ2-5|NA
CASSSRGATGTAFQETQYF
TGTGCCAGCAGCTCCAGGGGGGCGACCGGGACAGCGTTCCAAGAGACCCAGTACTTC
>TRBV7-2|NA|TRBJ1-5|NA
CASSLIEGQPQHF
TGTGCCAGCAGCTTAATTGAAGGCCAGCCCCAGCATTTT
>TRBV5-1|NA|TRBJ2-6|NA
CASSLTPPLGGANVLTF
TGCGCCAGCAGCTTGACCCCCCCCTTGGGAGGGGCCAACGTCCTGACTTTC
>TRBV11-2|NA|TRBJ1-1|NA
CASSLDRGGLMNTEAFF
TGTGCCAGCAGCTTAGATCGGGGAGGTCTGATGAACACTGAAGCTTTCTTT
>TRBV10-2|NA|TRBJ2-2|NA
CASSEFGHNTGELFF
TGCGCCAGCAGTGAGTTTGGACATAACACCGGGGAGCTGTTTTTT
>TRBV29-1|TRBD2|TRBJ2-7|NA
CSVEGTSGRGDEQYF
TGCAGCGTTGAAGGGACTAGCGGGAGAGGGGACGAGCAGTACTTC
>TRBV18|NA|TRBJ1-2|NA
CASSPPKASGYTF
TGTGCCAGCTCACCACCGAAGGCAAGTGGCTACACCTTC
>TRBV9|NA|TRBJ1-2|NA
CASSVDNLYGYTF
TGTGCCAGCAGCGTAGACAACCTCTATGGCTACACCTTC